This record concerns one TCR beta chain sequence. Its antigen is unidentified. Time point meaning: cycle 4 day 1 (C4D1), after 5 to 7 weeks of nivolumab. Every patient had relapsed following autologous stem cell transplantation, and cohorts differed in brentuximab vedotin exposure. The data are from a study of PD-1 blockade in classical Hodgkin lymphoma. Study results and caveats: Complete responders showed a baseline diversity that resembled the diversity of newly diagnosed patients. Exclusion was applied to patients who started nivolumab under 1 year after ASCT. The CD4+ diversity rise by C4D1 was clearest in complete responders.

Germline values: CDR1 SEHNR, CDR2 FQNEAQ (reference sequence). The CDR3 has 13 amino acids. Trimming took 4 bases from V and 4 from J; bases not matched to a gene: 3. The data were produced by immunoSEQ multiplex PCR, yet TCRdb's version contains in-frame clones alone and is incomplete. The data show roughly 28,000 clones, approximately 80% seen once. The V call is TRBV7-9, the J call TRBJ1-1; 7 bases agree with TRBD1. The sequence derives from a human donor with classical Hodgkin lymphoma. Sequences were derived from peripheral blood mononuclear cells (PBMCs), sampled before the fourth cycle of nivolumab. The CDR3 sequence: CASSSTGATEAFF. The CDR3 coding sequence is TGTGCCAGCAGCTCCACAGGGGCCACTGAAGCTTTCTTT.